The sequence of this T cell receptor beta chain was determined in a study of blood T cells in healthy people across ages. Healthy Caucasians from Russia aged roughly 6 to 95 served as donors. The second PCR ran about 7 to 12 cycles with a sample-barcoded 5' primer and J-beta primers. Every sample gave at least 2.5 million paired-end reads containing CDR3. TCRdb analysed the 5' RACE reads with MiXCR anew, one entry per CDR3 protein. The data contain 650,000 to 1,000,000 distinct CDR3 sequences, about 36% of them singletons. Per germline, CDR1 SNHLY and CDR2 FYNNEI. CDR3 size: 14 residues. With V trimmed by 6 bases and J by 3 bases, 5 bases remained unmatched. At least ten counts were recorded for this clonotype.

The V gene is TRBV2, the J gene TRBJ2-5; 9 nucleotides agree with TRBD1. The TCR was taken from a man aged 18 to 29 in good health. What was sequenced was blood. CDR3 nucleotide sequence: TGTGCCAGCAGGAACAGGGACAGGGAAGAGACCCAGTACTTC. This gives the protein CASRNRDREETQYF. Full variable domain (missing parts from reference TRBV2 and TRBJ2-5): EPEVTQTPSHQVTQMGQEVILRCVPISNHLYFYWYRQILGQKVEFLVSFYNNEISEKSEIFDDQFSVERPDGSNFTLKIRSTKLEDSAMYFCASRNRDREETQYFGPGTRLLVL.